These 28 T cell receptor beta chains were sequenced from one sample in a study of vaccination and CD4 T cells after COVID-19. The sample's treatment: roughly ten-day PBMC culture with coronavirus spike peptide pools or control peptides (ViraFEST assay). Antigens for these TCRs are unknown. Oncomine TCR Beta short-read sequencing was applied to DNA from cultured CD4+ T cells. TCRdb reprocessed the PCR reads via MiXCR and lists one record per CDR3 protein. The data show 7,500 to 8,500 distinct CDR3 sequences, with about 61% seen just once and under 40% held by the top ten. Sequenced: CD4+ T cells from blood, cultured in vitro. The origin of the receptors is a human donor who had recovered from COVID-19.

The rearrangement links TRBV11-2 to TRBJ1-1; tentatively, D is TRBD1 (5 bases). The V end lost 5 bases, the J end lost 3 bases, and 19 bases lay between the germline ends. Germline-derived CDR1 and CDR2 are SGHAT and FQNNGV. The CDR3 loop spans 16 amino acids. CDR3 protein: CASSPAFRGKDTEAFF. Written as DNA, the CDR3 is TGTGCCAGCAGCCCCGCGTTTAGGGGTAAGGACACTGAAGCTTTCTTT.

The genes are TRBV20-1 and TRBJ2-2; D is undetermined. From germline, CDR1 is DFQATT and CDR2 SNEGSKA (reference sequence). The V end lost 6 bases, the J end lost 1 base, and 12 bases lay between the germline ends. This CDR3 is 14 amino acids long. CDR3 nucleotides: TGCAGTGCCCCCGCGAGGCGGAACACCGGGGAGCTGTTTTTT. Its translation is CSAPARRNTGELFF.

The chain employs TRBV28 and TRBJ1-5; 7 bases agree with TRBD1. The CDR3 covers 14 residues. V was clipped by 3 bases and J by 11 bases; unmatched bases: 10. Germline values: CDR1 MDHEN, CDR2 SYDVKM. CDR3 in amino acids: CASSFSGQARAQHF. In nucleotides, the CDR3 is TGTGCCAGCAGTTTTTCAGGACAGGCCCGAGCCCAGCATTTT.

In its sample, this clonotype was seen once. The V gene is TRBV9, the J gene TRBJ2-5, with D perhaps given as TRBD1 or TRBD2 (7 bases each). This CDR3 region has 16 residues. Trimming took off 3 bases at V and 2 bases at J, with 17 bases between the two ends. Germline-derived CDR1 and CDR2 are SGDLS and YYNGEE. The CDR3: CASSGSQGGRQETQYF. The CDR3 nucleotides read TGTGCCAGCAGCGGCAGTCAGGGGGGGAGGCAAGAGACCCAGTACTTC.

The V gene is TRBV10-1, the J gene TRBJ1-2, with a weak D call TRBD1 (6 bases). This CDR3 is built from 14 residues. Trimming left V 8 bases short and J 3 bases short, with 16 bases between. Germline lookup yields CDR1 WNHNN and CDR2 SYGVQD (reference sequence). This CDR3 is CASPGGGKDYGYTF. The CDR3 DNA reads TGCGCCAGCCCGGGAGGGGGAAAAGACTATGGCTACACCTTC.

The V and J genes are TRBV10-3 and TRBJ2-7, with TRBD2 matching 9 bases. J lost 3 bases, V lost 2 bases, and 5 bases had no gene match. The CDR3 spans 15 residues. Looked up from germline, CDR1 is ENHRY and CDR2 is SYGVKD. The CDR3: CAISEGAGGGYEQYF. CDR3 bases: TGTGCCATCAGTGAGGGGGCGGGAGGGGGCTACGAGCAGTACTTC.

The CDR3 loop is CASRAGAETQYF. The CDR3 DNA follows: TGTGCCAGTAGAGCAGGGGCGGAGACCCAGTACTTC. The chain recombines TRBV19 with TRBJ2-5, with D perhaps TRBD1 (6 bases). The germline V gene has CDR1 LNHDA and CDR2 SQIVND (reference sequence). V lost 6 bases and J 5 bases, leaving 10 bases between the germline ends. The CDR3 is 12 amino acids.

The chain couples TRBV19 to TRBJ2-7, with 10 bases identical to TRBD2. CDR3 length: 15 amino acids. Germline V gene lookup returns CDR1 LNHDA and CDR2 SQIVND (reference sequence). V trimming: 8 bases; J trimming: 3 bases; junction bases outside the gene matches: 10. In DNA, the CDR3 is TGTGCCAGTGGCCCAGCGGGACTAGCGATCTACGAGCAGTACTTC. It is translated as CASGPAGLAIYEQYF.

In its sample, this clonotype was seen once. V is TRBV11-3 and J is TRBJ1-2; D is perhaps TRBD1 (5 bases). The germline CDR1 and CDR2 sequences are SGHNT and YENEEA. The CDR3 length is 14 residues. V was shortened by 5 bases and J by 6 bases, with 16 bases between the two germline ends. The CDR3 DNA reads TGTGCCAGCAGCCCCCGGGGGGTTGGGAATGGCTACACCTTC. Its translation is CASSPRGVGNGYTF.

This chain uses TRBV20-1 with TRBJ1-1; no firm D call. The CDR3 length is 12 residues. Trimming took 2 bases from V and 6 from J, leaving 10 bases between them. Germline-derived CDR1 and CDR2 are DFQATT and SNEGSKA (reference sequence). CDR3 DNA sequence: TGCAGTGCTAGATCGGGCGTCGCTGAAGCTTTCTTT. Encoded protein: CSARSGVAEAFF.

The CDR3 nucleotides are TGTGCCAGCAGTACGACAGGGTCGGCTTTCTTT. It specifies CASSTTGSAFF. V and J are TRBV5-8 and TRBJ1-1; 7 bases agree with TRBD1. The V gene end was trimmed by 5 bases and the J gene end by 11 bases; junction bases not matched to a gene: 6. Germline V lookup: CDR1 SGHTS, CDR2 YDEGEE. This CDR3 is 11 amino acids long.

The chain couples TRBV7-6 to TRBJ1-2; 10 nucleotides align to TRBD1. Per the germline V gene, CDR1 is SGHVS and CDR2 is FNYEAQ. There are 13 residues in the CDR3. The ends lost 5 bases at V and 5 bases at J; junction bases unmatched: 2. The CDR3 nucleotides read TGTGCCAGCAGCCGGGACAGGGGATATGGCTACACCTTC. It yields the protein CASSRDRGYGYTF. Full variable domain (missing parts from reference TRBV7-6 and TRBJ1-2): GAGVSQSPRYKVTKRGQDVALRCDPISGHVSLYWYRQALGQGPEFLTYFNYEAQQDKSGLPNDRFSAERPEGSISTLTIQRTEQRDSAMYRCASSRDRGYGYTFGSGTRLTVV.

This clonotype is a singleton in its sample. V usage is TRBV23-1 and J usage is TRBJ1-2; TRBD1 is a possible D gene (6 bases). TRBV23-1 is an ORF, and what it does is uncertain. This CDR3 contains 14 residues. V dropped 2 bases and J dropped 2 bases, with 9 bases sitting between them. Here the CDR3 DNA reads TGCGCCAGCAGTCAAGGACAGTTCAACTATGGCTACACCTTC. This codes for CASSQGQFNYGYTF.

The rearrangement joins TRBV12-3 or TRBV12-4 to TRBJ1-2; D call uncertain. The CDR3 extends over 13 amino acids. V was cut by 2 bases and J by 7 bases, with 11 bases left in between. CDR3 protein: CASSLSPSPGYTF. The CDR3, as DNA: TGTGCCAGCAGTTTATCGCCCTCTCCTGGCTACACCTTC.

The rearrangement joins TRBV20-1 to TRBJ1-1; a weak D match, TRBD1 (5 bases). Germline V gives CDR1 DFQATT, CDR2 SNEGSKA (reference sequence). V lost 1 base and J lost 7, with 16 bases in between. The CDR3 contains 14 residues. The chain's CDR3 is CSARAPVGGSEAFF. Here the CDR3 DNA reads TGCAGTGCTAGAGCCCCCGTGGGGGGGAGTGAAGCTTTCTTT.

The chain couples TRBV10-1 to TRBJ2-3; no definite D call. Germline V gene data show CDR1 as WNHNN and CDR2 as SYGVQD (reference sequence). V was trimmed by 4 bases and J by 4 bases, leaving 6 bases between them. The CDR3 is 12 amino acids. This CDR3 is CASSAGSDTQYF. In DNA form, the CDR3 reads TGCGCCAGCAGTGCTGGGTCAGATACGCAGTATTTT.

In its sample, this clonotype was seen a few times. CDR3: CATSRDLVSPYGYTF. The DNA of the CDR3 is TGTGCCACCAGCAGAGATCTTGTCTCTCCCTATGGCTACACCTTC. The chain recombines TRBV15 with TRBJ1-2; no clear D gene. V was cut by 0 bases and J by 4 bases, with 12 bases left in between. The CDR3 spans 15 residues. Germline assignment: CDR1 LNHNV and CDR2 YYDKDF (reference sequence).

This clonotype was observed a handful of times. V is TRBV20-1 and J is TRBJ2-1, with 8 bases that match TRBD2. The J segment lost 4 bases and the V segment lost 4 bases, leaving 12 bases of the junction unmatched. This CDR3 spans 16 amino acids. Germline CDR1 and CDR2: DFQATT and SNEGSKA (reference sequence). The CDR3, as DNA: TGCAGTGCTATCCCCTGGGAACGGGGGGGTTACAATGAGCAGTTCTTC. This encodes CSAIPWERGGYNEQFF.

V gene TRBV6-5 combines with J gene TRBJ2-5; 8 bases are a match to TRBD1. The CDR3 spans 14 residues. Germline CDR1 reads MNHEY; CDR2 reads SVGAGI. With 5 bases clipped from V and 4 bases from J, the junction kept 6 bases outside the gene matches. The CDR3: CASSNPTGVETQYF. DNA for the CDR3: TGTGCCAGCAGTAACCCGACAGGGGTAGAGACCCAGTACTTC.

This clonotype was counted a few times. V usage is TRBV6-1 and J usage is TRBJ1-5; D uncertain. V was shortened by 5 bases and J by 7 bases, with 15 bases between the two germline ends. Germline V CDR1 and CDR2: MNHNS, SASEGT. The CDR3 totals 14 residues. In nucleotides, the CDR3 is TGTGCCAGCAGTAGACCTCGGAGGGAACAGCCCCAGCATTTT. Its translation: CASSRPRREQPQHF.

This chain links TRBV2 with TRBJ1-3; 8 bases are a match to TRBD1. V lost 4 bases, J lost 0 bases, and 8 bases stayed unmatched. Germline V gene lookup returns CDR1 SNHLY and CDR2 FYNNEI. The CDR3 consists of 17 residues. The CDR3 protein is CASSGRQGLFSGNTIYF. CDR3 in DNA: TGTGCCAGCAGTGGGAGACAGGGGCTGTTCTCTGGAAACACCATATATTTT.

V usage is TRBV6-1 and J usage is TRBJ1-2; 7 bases map to TRBD1. CDR1 MNHNS and CDR2 SASEGT come from the germline V gene. The trim removed 6 bases at V and 0 bases at J, leaving 7 bases unmatched. CDR3 length equals 15 residues. In DNA, the CDR3 is TGTGCCAGCAGGTCAGGGGGGAAAGCTAACTATGGCTACACCTTC. Its protein is CASRSGGKANYGYTF.

This clonotype occurred a few times. The chain couples TRBV20-1 to TRBJ1-5; TRBD1 matches 7 bases. V was clipped by 0 bases and J by 6 bases; unmatched bases: 14. The germline V gene has CDR1 DFQATT and CDR2 SNEGSKA (reference sequence). The CDR3 covers 17 residues. The CDR3 DNA reads as TGCAGTGCTAGAGAAGCAGGGGGGGCGCCTCAGGGTCAGCCCCAGCATTTT. Amino acid sequence: CSAREAGGAPQGQPQHF.

V is TRBV15 and J is TRBJ1-2; no clear D gene. Germline V gene lookup returns CDR1 LNHNV and CDR2 YYDKDF (reference sequence). The CDR3 runs to 14 residues. V lost 3 bases and J lost 0, with 8 bases in between. The CDR3 bases are TGTGCCACCAGCAGGGGCGGGTCTAACTATGGCTACACCTTC. Translation: CATSRGGSNYGYTF.

This clonotype has a handful of counts. This chain uses TRBV19 with TRBJ1-1; the match to TRBD1 covers 9 bases. The CDR3 length is 15 residues. V lost 4 bases, J lost 4 bases, and 7 bases stayed unmatched. Germline V gives CDR1 LNHDA, CDR2 SQIVND (reference sequence). The CDR3 loop is CASSTTTGGGTEAFF. The CDR3 DNA sequence: TGTGCCAGTAGTACGACGACAGGGGGTGGCACTGAAGCTTTCTTT.

The CDR3 spells CASSGVFNNEQFF. The CDR3 DNA reads as TGTGCCAGCAGTGGAGTCTTCAACAATGAGCAGTTCTTC. The chain couples TRBV6-1 to TRBJ2-1; D gene ambiguous. The V and J ends lost 4 bases and 5 bases respectively, with 9 bases between them. Germline V lookup: CDR1 MNHNS, CDR2 SASEGT. There are 13 residues in the CDR3.

The rearrangement links TRBV20-1 to TRBJ1-1; 11 nucleotides line up with TRBD1. V trimming: 0 bases; J trimming: 8 bases; junction bases outside the gene matches: 5. Germline V gene sequence: CDR1 DFQATT, CDR2 SNEGSKA (reference sequence). The CDR3 covers 14 residues. The CDR3 region is CSARDRTGGAEAFF. The CDR3 nucleotides are TGCAGTGCTAGAGATCGGACAGGGGGCGCAGAAGCTTTCTTT.

The chain links TRBV10-3 to TRBJ2-7; 9 nucleotides agree with TRBD1. Losses at the gene ends were 2 bases for V and 1 base for J; bases not matched to a gene: 0. The CDR3 is made up of 14 amino acids. CDR1 is ENHRY, CDR2 SYGVKD, per germline. The CDR3 nucleotides read TGTGCCATCAGTGAGGGGACAGGGTCCTACGAGCAGTACTTC. It is translated as CAISEGTGSYEQYF.